These 22 T cell receptor beta chains came from one sample sequenced in a study of blood T cell repertoires in COVID-19 (TCRdb year 2020). Libraries were made using the immunoSEQ multiplex PCR assay. Imported from immuneACCESS, the table was reduced by TCRdb to in-frame sequences with V and J called. These copies leave out some clones; in studies compared against another copy, an unresolved V gene accounts for under half, and the cause of the remainder is not known. The sample profile shows fewer than 150,000 clones; roughly 86% of them were found once. The biggest ten clones account for over 5% of the sample. Sequenced material: peripheral blood. The source is a human donor in a cohort sampled during active COVID-19.

V gene TRBV3-1 (or the pseudogene TRBV3-2) combines with J gene TRBJ2-3; D perhaps matches TRBD2 (6 bases). V lost 2 bases and J 14 bases, leaving 17 bases between the germline ends. The CDR3 is made up of 13 amino acids. The germline V gene encodes CDR1 LGHDT and CDR2 YNNKEL (reference sequence). CDR3 region: CASSQRGVGITYF. CDR3 coding DNA: TGTGCCAGCAGCCAACGCGGGGTGGGGATCACGTATTTT.

The CDR3 DNA is TGTGCCAGCAGCATAAGGACTAGCGGCTACGAGCAGTACTTC. Translated, it gives CASSIRTSGYEQYF. V is TRBV28 and J is TRBJ2-7; 10 bases align to TRBD2. The germline gives CDR1 MDHEN, CDR2 SYDVKM. CDR3 length equals 14 residues. V was pared by 6 bases and J by 3 bases, with 5 bases of the junction left unmatched.

This clone was observed a single time. The rearrangement uses TRBV11-2 and TRBJ2-5; D is unresolved. V gave up 0 bases and J gave up 5 bases, with 7 bases separating them. Per the germline V gene, CDR1 is SGHAT and CDR2 is FQNNGV. The CDR3 covers 13 residues. This CDR3 reads CASSLESWETQYF. Here the CDR3 DNA reads TGTGCCAGCAGCTTAGAGAGTTGGGAGACCCAGTACTTC.

The chain joins TRBV6-5 to TRBJ2-2, with D unclear. The CDR3 extends over 13 amino acids. Germline V gene lookup returns CDR1 MNHEY and CDR2 SVGAGI. With 10 bases removed from V and 4 bases from J, the gap between germline ends came to 13 bases. This chain's CDR3 is CATPGESTGELFF. The CDR3, as DNA: TGTGCCACCCCCGGTGAGAGCACCGGGGAGCTGTTTTTT.

The V and J genes are TRBV6-5 and TRBJ2-3; 7 positions agree with TRBD2. V shed 0 bases, J shed 5 bases, and the junction held 8 bases outside the gene matches. The CDR3 has 16 amino acids. Germline V gene data show CDR1 as MNHEY and CDR2 as SVGAGI. The DNA for the CDR3 is TGTGCCAGCAGTTACTCACGTGGGGGGGGGAGAGATACGCAGTATTTT. Amino acid sequence: CASSYSRGGGRDTQYF.

As DNA, the CDR3 is TGCGCCAGCAGCTGGGTGACAGCCTCACGCCAAGAGACCCAGTACTTC. Translating gives CASSWVTASRQETQYF. The chain has TRBV5-1 and TRBJ2-5; D is perhaps TRBD1 (5 bases). The CDR3 is 16 residues long. V was cut by 3 bases and J by 1 base, with 16 bases left in between. Germline assignment: CDR1 SGHRS and CDR2 YFSETQ.

The rearrangement links TRBV6-5 to TRBJ2-5, with D perhaps matching TRBD2 (5 bases). The CDR3 has 12 residues. Germline V lookup: CDR1 MNHEY, CDR2 SVGAGI. V was clipped by 8 bases and J by 1 base, with 8 bases between them. CDR3 loop: CASRGFQETQYF. The CDR3 DNA reads TGTGCCAGCCGGGGTTTCCAAGAGACCCAGTACTTC.

The rearrangement joins TRBV29-1 to TRBJ2-3, with TRBD1 identical over 7 bases. The germline V gene encodes CDR1 SQVTM and CDR2 ANQGSEA. The CDR3 is made up of 12 amino acids. V lost 6 bases and J lost 6; bases outside the gene matches: 6. The DNA of the CDR3 is TGCAGCGTGCGAACAGGGGTCGATACGCAGTATTTT. This encodes CSVRTGVDTQYF.

The chain employs TRBV7-2 and TRBJ2-3; the D is unclear. Germline values: CDR1 SGHTA, CDR2 FQGNSA. The CDR3 has 11 residues. The V and J ends lost 3 bases and 6 bases respectively, with 4 bases between them. The CDR3 protein is CASSLRDTQYF. For the CDR3, the DNA is TGTGCCAGCAGCTTGAGGGATACGCAGTATTTT.

V and J are TRBV28 and TRBJ1-1, with D possibly being TRBD1 (5 bases). CDR3 length equals 13 residues. Per the germline V gene, CDR1 is MDHEN and CDR2 is SYDVKM. Trimming cost V 8 bases and J 7 bases, with 17 bases left between them. The CDR3 region has the DNA TGTGCCAGCTTCGCGGGGCAGGGAATTGAAGCTTTCTTT. Translated: CASFAGQGIEAFF.

The gene calls are TRBV10-1 and TRBJ2-5, with 12 bases lining up with TRBD2. The V gene end was trimmed by 0 bases and the J gene end by 7 bases; junction bases not matched to a gene: 3. The germline CDR1 and CDR2 sequences are WNHNN and SYGVQD (reference sequence). CDR3 size: 15 residues. The CDR3 bases are TGCGCCAGCAGTGAGTCGGCTAGCGGGGGGGGGACCCAGTACTTC. Its translation: CASSESASGGGTQYF.

The CDR3 region has the DNA TGTGCCAGCAGCAAAGCGACAGACAACACAGATACGCAGTATTTT. It translates to CASSKATDNTDTQYF. This chain links TRBV21-1 with TRBJ2-3; the table's D call, TRBD1, has no DNA check behind it. TRBV21-1 is described as a pseudogene. This CDR3 has 15 amino acids.

The chain links TRBV7-2 to TRBJ1-6; 7 nucleotides match TRBD1. This CDR3 has 16 amino acids. J gave up 10 bases and V 2 bases, and 11 bases lay outside the gene matches. Germline CDR1 reads SGHTA; CDR2 reads FQGNSA. CDR3 bases: TGTGCCAGCAGCTTATCCCCCTTGGGACAGAGATCACCCCTCCACTTT. Its protein is CASSLSPLGQRSPLHF.

The chain uses TRBV2 and TRBJ2-2, with 7 bases fitting TRBD1. V lost 6 bases and J lost 1; bases outside the gene matches: 5. The CDR3 totals 15 residues. The germline V gene has CDR1 SNHLY and CDR2 FYNNEI. The CDR3 bases are TGTGCCAGCAGGACCTGGACAGGGAACACCGGGGAGCTGTTTTTT. Protein product: CASRTWTGNTGELFF.

The chain is built from TRBV7-8 and TRBJ2-1; the match to TRBD2 covers 9 bases. This CDR3 has 16 amino acids. The V gene end was trimmed by 4 bases and the J gene end by 3 bases; junction bases not matched to a gene: 7. From germline, CDR1 is SGHVS and CDR2 FQNEAQ. CDR3 sequence (DNA): TGTGCCAGCAGCTCCCCGGCGGGGGGGCGCTACAATGAGCAGTTCTTC. Its translation: CASSSPAGGRYNEQFF.

The chain uses TRBV7-9 and TRBJ2-5; D is perhaps TRBD1 (6 bases). CDR3 length: 14 residues. Trimming cost V 4 bases and J 4 bases, with 13 bases left between them. CDR1 and CDR2 (germline): SEHNR, FQNEAQ (reference sequence). CDR3 sequence reads: CASSSWQGSETQYF. Written as DNA, the CDR3 is TGTGCCAGCAGCTCATGGCAGGGGTCAGAGACCCAGTACTTC. Filled out from reference TRBV7-9 and TRBJ2-5, the complete variable domain reads DTGVSQNPRHKITKRGQNVTFRCDPISEHNRLYWYRQTLGQGPEFLTYFQNEAQLEKSRLLSDRFSAERPKGSFSTLEIQRTEQGDSAMYLCASSSWQGSETQYFGPGTRLLVL.

The chain combines TRBV19 with TRBJ2-3; D is undetermined. The germline V and J ends were trimmed by 1 base and 2 bases, with 10 bases remaining between them. CDR1 is LNHDA, CDR2 SQIVND, per germline (reference sequence). The CDR3 runs to 15 residues. CDR3 sequence (DNA): TGTGCCAGTAGTATAGGTAATAGCCACACAGATACGCAGTATTTT. Protein sequence: CASSIGNSHTDTQYF.

The sample holds a few counts of this clone. The chain employs TRBV28 and TRBJ1-3; a possible D gene is TRBD1 (6 bases). The CDR3 is made up of 14 amino acids. The V gene's germline CDR1 is MDHEN and CDR2 SYDVKM. V lost 5 bases to trimming and J lost 3 bases, with 11 bases between them. CDR3: CASSMETGGNTIYF. DNA of the CDR3: TGTGCCAGCAGTATGGAGACAGGTGGAAACACCATATATTTT.

The chain joins TRBV3-1 (or the pseudogene TRBV3-2) to TRBJ2-5; D perhaps matches TRBD2 (6 bases). This CDR3 comprises 17 residues. V was pared by 6 bases and J by 2 bases, with 22 bases between. Germline-derived CDR1 and CDR2 are LGHDT and YNNKEL (reference sequence). CDR3 amino acids: CASRGTSISGTQETQYF. CDR3 nucleotide sequence: TGTGCCAGCAGAGGCACGTCCATTAGCGGAACACAAGAGACCCAGTACTTC.

The DNA of the CDR3 is TGTGCCAGCCGATTAGCGGGAGTAGCAGAGACCCAGTACTTC. Translated: CASRLAGVAETQYF. The rearrangement links TRBV27 to TRBJ2-5; 9 nucleotides line up with TRBD2. Germline V CDR1 and CDR2: MNHEY, SMNVEV (reference sequence). V lost 8 bases to trimming and J lost 4 bases; unmatched junction nucleotides: 8. The CDR3 loop spans 14 amino acids.

The V and J genes are TRBV13 and TRBJ1-2, with D hard to call. Germline V gene lookup returns CDR1 PRHDT and CDR2 FYEKMQ (reference sequence). Trimming removed 5 bases from V and 3 bases from J, with 22 bases in between. This CDR3 has 17 residues. CDR3 DNA: TGTGCCAGCAGCCAGACCCCCGGCAGGCCGCGGGACTATGGCTACACCTTC. It encodes CASSQTPGRPRDYGYTF.

This rearrangement joins TRBV19 to TRBJ1-2; TRBD1 might be the D (5 bases). The length of the CDR3 is 15 residues. Germline-derived CDR1 and CDR2 are LNHDA and SQIVND (reference sequence). V lost 5 bases, J lost 9 bases, and 22 bases lay in between. This chain's CDR3 is CASSSTGRRGGSYTF. The CDR3 DNA is TGTGCCAGTAGTTCTACAGGTCGGAGGGGTGGGAGCTACACCTTC.